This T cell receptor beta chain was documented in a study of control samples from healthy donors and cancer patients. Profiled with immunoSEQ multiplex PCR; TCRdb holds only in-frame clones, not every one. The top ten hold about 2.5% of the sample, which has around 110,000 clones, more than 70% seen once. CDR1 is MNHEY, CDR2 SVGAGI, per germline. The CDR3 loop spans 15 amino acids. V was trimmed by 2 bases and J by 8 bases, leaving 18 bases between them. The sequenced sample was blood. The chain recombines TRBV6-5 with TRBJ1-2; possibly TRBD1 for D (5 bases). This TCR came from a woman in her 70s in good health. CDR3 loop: CASSYLSPQVGGYTF. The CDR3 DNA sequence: TGTGCCAGCAGTTACCTATCCCCACAGGTGGGGGGCTACACCTTC.